This T cell receptor beta chain emerged from a study of T-cell reconstitution after alpha-beta-depleted transplantation in children. Findings and caveats of the study: Expanded clones from the graft, numbering several hundred, reportedly supplied alpha-beta T cells about two months after transplant. When one year had passed after transplant, most T-cell counts and diversity came from newly produced T cells. After transplant, high TCRbeta diversity at day 60 in some patients arose from surviving recipient T cells and thymic progenitors.

This clonotype was observed many times. Its antigen is as yet unknown. Unique molecular identifiers were incorporated into the prepared TCRbeta library. TCRdb ran MiXCR on the PCR reads and lists one entry per CDR3 protein. The sample lists over 120,000 distinct CDR3 sequences; about 8.8% were seen once. This CDR3 is built from 11 residues. V was clipped by 6 bases and J by 15 bases; unmatched bases: 8. The germline V gene encodes CDR1 SNHLY and CDR2 FYNNEI. The chain has TRBV2 and TRBJ2-1; 7 bases fit TRBD2. Sequenced here: PBMCs, mostly from graft donor cells, sampled 180 days after TCRalphabeta/CD19-depleted stem cell transplant. This TCR was sampled from a female patient aged 2-10 years who had a stem cell transplant for congenital amegakaryocytic thrombocytopenia, so the T cells may come from the graft donor. Here the CDR3 reads CASRGRETSFF. CDR3 sequence (DNA): TGTGCCAGCAGGGGGCGGGAGACCTCGTTCTTC.